This T cell receptor beta chain is from a study of blood T cell repertoires in COVID-19. Study overall: T cells, B-cell-depleted T cells, or PBMCs supplied cDNA or gDNA.

Germline values: CDR1 LNHDA, CDR2 SQIVND (reference sequence). The trim removed 7 bases at V and 6 bases at J, leaving 4 bases unmatched. The CDR3 consists of 14 residues. Authors' analysis steps: Nucleated cell counts were estimated from reference gene primer amplification. Clones were sequenced by immunoSEQ multiplex PCR, and TCRdb holds only the in-frame ones, with some missing. V and J calls and clone size are as listed in that table; D and trimming were resolved from the DNA. The sample has hundreds of thousands of clones, about 89% seen once. The material sequenced was peripheral blood. The receptor comes from a man aged 40-49 years with acute or convalescent COVID-19. The rearrangement uses TRBV19 and TRBJ2-2; 11 bases are a match to TRBD1. CDR3 protein: CASTAGQGAGELFF. CDR3 bases: TGTGCCAGTACCGCGGGACAGGGGGCCGGGGAGCTGTTTTTT.